The clone carrying this T cell receptor beta chain showed up just a few times. Its specificity is unknown. No treatment of any kind had been given to any patient before thyroid surgery. V was trimmed by 7 bases and J by 3 bases, leaving 19 bases between them. The CDR3 consists of 15 residues. From germline, CDR1 is MNHNS and CDR2 SASEGT. This record belongs to a study of metastatic and nonmetastatic thyroid tumors. Study-wide results and caveats: A significant increase in TCR beta diversity was reportedly seen in malignant thyroid tumors relative to benign nodules, in blood and tumor.

Original processing notes: CDR3 differences across clinicopathological groups were used to build a distant-metastasis classifier for papillary thyroid cancer. TCRdb called clones again from the PCR reads with MiXCR. These V and J calls are TCRdb output, not the study's own analysis. The sample carries roughly 28,000 clones, roughly 20% recorded once. This sequence originates from a female donor with papillary thyroid cancer or a benign thyroid nodule (not recorded which). Some clones in this sample may be carry-over from other donors' samples. The chain recombines TRBV6-1 with TRBJ2-7, with D maybe TRBD1 (6 bases). Sequencing was performed on blood. The CDR3 loop is CASTTLVGDNYEQYF. The CDR3 DNA follows: TGTGCCAGCACCACCTTGGTGGGGGACAACTACGAGCAGTACTTC.